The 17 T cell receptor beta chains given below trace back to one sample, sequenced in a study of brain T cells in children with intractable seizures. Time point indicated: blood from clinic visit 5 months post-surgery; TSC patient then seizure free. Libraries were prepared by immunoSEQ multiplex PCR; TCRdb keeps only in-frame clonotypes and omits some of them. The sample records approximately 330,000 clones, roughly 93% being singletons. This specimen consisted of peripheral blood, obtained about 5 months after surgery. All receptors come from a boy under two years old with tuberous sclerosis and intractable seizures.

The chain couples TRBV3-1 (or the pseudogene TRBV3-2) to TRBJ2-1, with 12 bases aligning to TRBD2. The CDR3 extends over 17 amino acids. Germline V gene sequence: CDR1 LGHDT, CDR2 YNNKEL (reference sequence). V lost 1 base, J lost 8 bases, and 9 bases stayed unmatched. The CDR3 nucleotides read TGTGCCAGCAGCCAAGGGCTAGCGGGAGGGCCGAACGATGAGCAGTTCTTC. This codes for CASSQGLAGGPNDEQFF.

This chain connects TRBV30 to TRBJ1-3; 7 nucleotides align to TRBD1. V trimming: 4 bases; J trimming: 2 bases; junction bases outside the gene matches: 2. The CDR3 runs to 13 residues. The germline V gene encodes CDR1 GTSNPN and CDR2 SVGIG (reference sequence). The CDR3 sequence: CAWNQGAGNTIYF. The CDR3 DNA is TGTGCCTGGAACCAGGGGGCTGGAAACACCATATATTTT.

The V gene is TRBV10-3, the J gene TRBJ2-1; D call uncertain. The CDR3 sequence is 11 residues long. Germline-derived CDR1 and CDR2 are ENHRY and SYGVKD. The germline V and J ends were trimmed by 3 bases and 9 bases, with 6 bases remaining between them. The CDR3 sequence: CAISDVGEQFF. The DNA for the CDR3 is TGTGCCATCAGTGATGTAGGTGAGCAGTTCTTC.

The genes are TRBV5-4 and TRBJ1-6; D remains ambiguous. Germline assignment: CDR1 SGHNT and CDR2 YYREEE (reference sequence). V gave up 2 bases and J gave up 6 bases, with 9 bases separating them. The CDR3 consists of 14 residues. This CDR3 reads CASSFRESNSPLHF. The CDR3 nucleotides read TGTGCCAGCAGCTTCAGAGAAAGTAATTCACCCCTCCACTTT.

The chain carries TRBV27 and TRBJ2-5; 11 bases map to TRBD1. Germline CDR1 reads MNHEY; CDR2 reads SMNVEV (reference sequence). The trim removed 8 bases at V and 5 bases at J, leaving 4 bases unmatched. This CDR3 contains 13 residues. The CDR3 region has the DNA TGTGCCAGCGGATGGGACAGGGGGGAGACCCAGTACTTC. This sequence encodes CASGWDRGETQYF.

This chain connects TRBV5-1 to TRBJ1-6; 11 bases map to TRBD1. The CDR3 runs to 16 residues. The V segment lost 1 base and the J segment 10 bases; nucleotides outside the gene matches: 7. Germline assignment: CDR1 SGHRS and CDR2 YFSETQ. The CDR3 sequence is CASSLKDRGLESPLHF. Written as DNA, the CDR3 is TGCGCCAGCAGCTTGAAGGACAGGGGGCTCGAGTCACCCCTCCACTTT.

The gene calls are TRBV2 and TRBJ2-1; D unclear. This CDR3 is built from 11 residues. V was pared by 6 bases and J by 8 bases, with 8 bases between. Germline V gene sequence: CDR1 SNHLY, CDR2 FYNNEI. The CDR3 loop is CASRGWYEQFF. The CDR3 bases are TGTGCCAGCAGGGGGTGGTATGAGCAGTTCTTC.

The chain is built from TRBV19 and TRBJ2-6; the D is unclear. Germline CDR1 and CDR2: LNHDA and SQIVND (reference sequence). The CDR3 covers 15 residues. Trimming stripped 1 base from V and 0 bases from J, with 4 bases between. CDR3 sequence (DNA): TGTGCCAGTAGTATAGTCCTCTCTGGGGCCAACGTCCTGACTTTC. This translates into CASSIVLSGANVLTF.

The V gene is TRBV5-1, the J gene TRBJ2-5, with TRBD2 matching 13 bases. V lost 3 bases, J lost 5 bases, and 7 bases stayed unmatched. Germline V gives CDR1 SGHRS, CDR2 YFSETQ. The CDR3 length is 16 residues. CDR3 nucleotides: TGCGCCAGCAGCTCCGGACTAGCGGGAGATCTTGAGACCCAGTACTTC. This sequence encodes CASSSGLAGDLETQYF.

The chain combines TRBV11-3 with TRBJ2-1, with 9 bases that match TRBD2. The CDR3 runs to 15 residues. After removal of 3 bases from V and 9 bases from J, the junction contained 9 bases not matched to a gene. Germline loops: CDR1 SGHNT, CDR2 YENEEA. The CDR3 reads CASSFSGSSGGEQFF. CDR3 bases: TGTGCCAGCAGCTTTAGCGGGAGTTCGGGGGGTGAGCAGTTCTTC.

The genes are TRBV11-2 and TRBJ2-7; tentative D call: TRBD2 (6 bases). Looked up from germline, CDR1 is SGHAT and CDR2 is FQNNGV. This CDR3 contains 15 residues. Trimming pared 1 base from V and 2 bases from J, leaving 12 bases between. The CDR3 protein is CASSLGVGTAYEQYF. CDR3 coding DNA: TGTGCCAGCAGCTTAGGGGTCGGGACTGCCTACGAGCAGTACTTC. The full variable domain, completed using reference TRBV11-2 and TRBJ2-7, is EAGVAQSPRYKIIEKRQSVAFWCNPISGHATLYWYQQILGQGPKLLIQFQNNGVVDDSQLPKDRFSAERLKGVDSTLKIQPAKLEDSAVYLCASSLGVGTAYEQYFGPGTRLTVT.

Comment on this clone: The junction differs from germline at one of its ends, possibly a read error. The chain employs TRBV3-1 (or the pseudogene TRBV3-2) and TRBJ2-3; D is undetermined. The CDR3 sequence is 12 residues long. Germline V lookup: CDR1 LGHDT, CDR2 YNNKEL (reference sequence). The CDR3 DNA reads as TGTGCCAGCACCCAAGGTTCGGATACGCAGTATTTT. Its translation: CASTQGSDTQYF.

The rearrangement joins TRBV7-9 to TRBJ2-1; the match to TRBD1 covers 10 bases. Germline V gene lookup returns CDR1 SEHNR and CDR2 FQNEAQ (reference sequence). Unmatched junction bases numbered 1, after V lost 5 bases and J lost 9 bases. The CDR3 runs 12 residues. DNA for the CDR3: TGTGCCAGCAGCCGGGACAGGGGTGAGCAGTTCTTC. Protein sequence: CASSRDRGEQFF.

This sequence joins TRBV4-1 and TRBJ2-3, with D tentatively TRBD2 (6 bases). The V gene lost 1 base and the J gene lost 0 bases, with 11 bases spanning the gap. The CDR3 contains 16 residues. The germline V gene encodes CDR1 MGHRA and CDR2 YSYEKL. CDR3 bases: TGCGCCAGCAGCCAAGTCGGGACTCCTAGCACAGATACGCAGTATTTT. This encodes CASSQVGTPSTDTQYF.

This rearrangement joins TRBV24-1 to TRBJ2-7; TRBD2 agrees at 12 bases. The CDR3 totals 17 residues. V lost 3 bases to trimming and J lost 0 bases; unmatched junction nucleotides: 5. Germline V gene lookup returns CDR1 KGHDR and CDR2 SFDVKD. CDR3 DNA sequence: TGTGCCACCAGTGATGGTACTAGCGGGAGGTCCTCCTACGAGCAGTACTTC. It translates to CATSDGTSGRSSYEQYF.

CDR3 residues: CASSSLGRNEQFF. CDR3 in DNA: TGTGCCAGCAGCTCACTCGGGAGGAATGAGCAGTTCTTC. This chain uses TRBV5-4 with TRBJ2-1, with TRBD2 matching over 7 bases. CDR1 and CDR2 from the germline V gene are SGHNT and YYREEE (reference sequence). The CDR3 is made up of 13 amino acids. The ends lost 3 bases at V and 7 bases at J; junction bases unmatched: 4.

The CDR3 bases are TGTGCCAGCGATTTCTGGGCCTCCTACGAGCAGTACTTC. Its translation: CASDFWASYEQYF. The V call is TRBV6-5, the J call TRBJ2-7, with no clear D. This CDR3 spans 13 amino acids. CDR1 MNHEY and CDR2 SVGAGI come from the germline V gene. Trimming took 8 bases from V and 0 from J, leaving 11 bases between them.